By its share, the clone carrying this T cell receptor beta chain is medium-sized (0.01 to 0.1%). The antigen remains unidentified. This record belongs to a study of prognosis after radiotherapy for stage I lung cancer. Study-level background: Several developed distant metastases after radiotherapy (median about seven months), and roughly 15 had no significant progression.

CDR3 of TCR beta was amplified from genomic DNA via a two-round multiplex PCR. First-round PCR amplification was performed with primers specific to each TRBV and TRBJ gene. Via MiXCR, TCRdb re-called the multiplex PCR reads, giving one row per CDR3 protein. The sample holds around 26,000 distinct CDR3 sequences; 25% to 35% are singletons and the top ten take about a third. Study outcomes and limitations: Divergent TRBV and TRBJ gene usage has reportedly been observed between patients with and without metastases. Once stereotactic body radiation therapy had been given, unique TCR clone counts fell, with a median of approximately 10,000 versus 7,000.

The V gene's germline CDR1 is SGHRS and CDR2 YFSETQ. The CDR3 covers 16 residues. The V end was cut by 1 base, the J end by 6 bases, with 14 bases between. This TCR was sampled from a donor aged 50 or older with non-small cell lung cancer. This chain links TRBV5-1 with TRBJ1-6; D unresolved. Sample: PBMCs, taken before or after stereotactic body radiation therapy (not recorded which). CDR3 sequence reads: CASSLTQKLFNSPLHF. The CDR3 DNA sequence: TGCGCCAGCAGCTTGACACAGAAACTTTTTAATTCACCCCTCCACTTT.